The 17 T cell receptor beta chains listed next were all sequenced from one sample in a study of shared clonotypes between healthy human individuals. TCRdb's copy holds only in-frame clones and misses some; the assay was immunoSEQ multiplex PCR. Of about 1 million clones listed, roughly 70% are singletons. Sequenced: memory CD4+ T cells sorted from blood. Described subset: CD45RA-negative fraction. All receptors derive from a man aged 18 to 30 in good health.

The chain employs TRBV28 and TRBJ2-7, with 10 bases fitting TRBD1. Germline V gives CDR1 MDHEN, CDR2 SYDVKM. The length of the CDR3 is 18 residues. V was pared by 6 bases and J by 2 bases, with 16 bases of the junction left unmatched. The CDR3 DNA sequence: TGTGCCAGCAGATATAGACAGGGGGCAAGACTTTCTACCTACGAGCAGTACTTC. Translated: CASRYRQGARLSTYEQYF.

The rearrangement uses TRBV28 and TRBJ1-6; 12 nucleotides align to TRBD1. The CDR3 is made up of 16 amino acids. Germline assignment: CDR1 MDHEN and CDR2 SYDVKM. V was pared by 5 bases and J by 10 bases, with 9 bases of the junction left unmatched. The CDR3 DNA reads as TGTGCCAGCAGTGGTTGGGACAGGGGGCCAAGCTCACCCCTCCACTTT. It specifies CASSGWDRGPSSPLHF.

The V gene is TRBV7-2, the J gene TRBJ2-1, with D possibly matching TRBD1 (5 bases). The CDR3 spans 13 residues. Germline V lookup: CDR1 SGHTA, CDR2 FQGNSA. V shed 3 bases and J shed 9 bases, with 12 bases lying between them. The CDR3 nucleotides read TGTGCCAGCAGCTTTCCCCACCAGGGTGAGCAGTTCTTC. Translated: CASSFPHQGEQFF.

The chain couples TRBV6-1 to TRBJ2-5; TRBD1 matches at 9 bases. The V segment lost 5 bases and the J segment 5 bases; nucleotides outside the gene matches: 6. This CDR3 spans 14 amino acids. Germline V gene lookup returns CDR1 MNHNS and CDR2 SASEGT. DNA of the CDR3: TGTGCCAGCAGTCGGACAGGGGAGAGGGAGACCCAGTACTTC. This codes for CASSRTGERETQYF.

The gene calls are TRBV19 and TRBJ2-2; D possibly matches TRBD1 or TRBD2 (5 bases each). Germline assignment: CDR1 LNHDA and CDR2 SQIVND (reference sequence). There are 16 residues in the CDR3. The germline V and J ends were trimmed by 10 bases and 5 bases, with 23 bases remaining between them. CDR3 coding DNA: TGTGCCACCCAGAGGATCTCGACCGAGGGGACCGGGGAGCTGTTTTTT. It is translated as CATQRISTEGTGELFF.

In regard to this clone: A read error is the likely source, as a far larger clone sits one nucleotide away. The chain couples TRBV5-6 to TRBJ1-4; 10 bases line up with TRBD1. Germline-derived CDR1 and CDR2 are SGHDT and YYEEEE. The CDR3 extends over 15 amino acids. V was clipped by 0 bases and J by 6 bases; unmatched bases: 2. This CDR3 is CASSLEGTGDEKLFF. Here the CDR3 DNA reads TGTGCCAGCAGCTTGGAGGGGACAGGGGATGAAAAACTGTTTTTT. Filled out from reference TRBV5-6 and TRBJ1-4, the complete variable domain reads DAGVTQSPTHLIKTRGQQVTLRCSPKSGHDTVSWYQQALGQGPQFIFQYYEEEERQRGNFPDRFSGHQFPNYSSELNVNALLLGDSALYLCASSLEGTGDEKLFFGSGTQLSVL.

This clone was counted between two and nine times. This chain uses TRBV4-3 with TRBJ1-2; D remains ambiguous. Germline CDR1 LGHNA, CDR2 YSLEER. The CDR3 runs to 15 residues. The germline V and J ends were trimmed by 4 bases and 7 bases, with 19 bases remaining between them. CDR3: CASSRERPASIGYTF. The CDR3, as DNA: TGCGCCAGCAGCCGTGAGAGGCCAGCTTCCATTGGCTACACCTTC.

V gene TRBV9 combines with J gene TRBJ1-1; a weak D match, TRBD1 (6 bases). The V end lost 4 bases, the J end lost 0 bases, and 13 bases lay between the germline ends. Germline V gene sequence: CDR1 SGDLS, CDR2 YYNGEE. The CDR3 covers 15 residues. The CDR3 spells CASSPLGTLNTEAFF. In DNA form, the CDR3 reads TGTGCCAGCAGCCCTTTGGGGACACTGAACACTGAAGCTTTCTTT.

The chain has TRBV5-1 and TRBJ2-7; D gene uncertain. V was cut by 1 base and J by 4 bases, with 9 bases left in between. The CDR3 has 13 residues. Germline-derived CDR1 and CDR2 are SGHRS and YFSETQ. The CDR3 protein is CASSLSTGYEQYF. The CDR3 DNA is TGCGCCAGCAGCTTGAGTACTGGGTACGAGCAGTACTTC.

CDR3 sequence: CASRNITRGRDTEAFF. CDR3 nucleotide sequence: TGTGCCAGCAGGAACATTACCAGGGGGCGGGACACTGAAGCTTTCTTT. V and J are TRBV27 and TRBJ1-1; 8 nucleotides agree with TRBD1. Germline trimming cut 6 bases from V and 3 bases from J; bases unmatched to any gene: 12. Per germline, CDR1 MNHEY and CDR2 SMNVEV (reference sequence). The CDR3 has 16 amino acids.

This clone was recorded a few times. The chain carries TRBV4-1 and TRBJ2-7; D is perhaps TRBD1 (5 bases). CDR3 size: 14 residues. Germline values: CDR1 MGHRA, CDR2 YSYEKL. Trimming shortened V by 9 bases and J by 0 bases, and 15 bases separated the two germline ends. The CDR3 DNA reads TGCGCCAGTTCCAAGGGGATCAACTCCTACGAGCAGTACTTC. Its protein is CASSKGINSYEQYF.

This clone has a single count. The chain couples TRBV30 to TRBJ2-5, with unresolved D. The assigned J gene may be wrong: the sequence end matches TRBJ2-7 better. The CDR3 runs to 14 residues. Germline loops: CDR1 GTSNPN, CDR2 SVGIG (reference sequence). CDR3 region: CAWSVGQDWGEQYF. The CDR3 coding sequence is TGTGCCTGGAGTGTAGGGCAGGATTGGGGCGAGCAGTACTTC.

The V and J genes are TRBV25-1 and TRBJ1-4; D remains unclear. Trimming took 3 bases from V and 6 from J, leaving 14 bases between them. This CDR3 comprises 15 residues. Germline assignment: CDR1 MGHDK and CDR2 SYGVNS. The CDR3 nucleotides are TGTGCCAGCAGTGAGCCGAGACTTCTCGATGAAAAACTGTTTTTT. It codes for CASSEPRLLDEKLFF.

The CDR3 coding sequence is TGTGCCAGCAGTTCACAGGGAAGTTCCTACGAGCAGTACTTC. Amino acids: CASSSQGSSYEQYF. V usage is TRBV6-5 and J usage is TRBJ2-7; possibly TRBD1 for D (6 bases). Germline V gives CDR1 MNHEY, CDR2 SVGAGI. This CDR3 region has 14 residues. The germline V and J ends were trimmed by 4 bases and 1 base, with 11 bases remaining between them.

The CDR3 nucleotides read TGTGCCAGCAGCTTGGGACAGGGGAGAGCCTACGAGCAGTACTTC. Translation: CASSLGQGRAYEQYF. This sequence joins TRBV5-6 and TRBJ2-7; 8 nucleotides agree with TRBD1. This CDR3 is built from 15 residues. The ends lost 0 bases at V and 2 bases at J; junction bases unmatched: 4. From germline, CDR1 is SGHDT and CDR2 YYEEEE. The full variable domain, in which reference TRBV5-6 and TRBJ2-7 provide the parts outside the CDR3, is DAGVTQSPTHLIKTRGQQVTLRCSPKSGHDTVSWYQQALGQGPQFIFQYYEEEERQRGNFPDRFSGHQFPNYSSELNVNALLLGDSALYLCASSLGQGRAYEQYFGPGTRLTVT.

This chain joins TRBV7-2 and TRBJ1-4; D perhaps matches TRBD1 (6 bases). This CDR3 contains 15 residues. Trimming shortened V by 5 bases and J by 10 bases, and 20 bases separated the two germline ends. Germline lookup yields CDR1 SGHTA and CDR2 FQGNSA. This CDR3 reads CASSLGTGALGKLFF. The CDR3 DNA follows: TGTGCCAGCAGCCTCGGTACGGGGGCGCTGGGAAAACTGTTTTTT.

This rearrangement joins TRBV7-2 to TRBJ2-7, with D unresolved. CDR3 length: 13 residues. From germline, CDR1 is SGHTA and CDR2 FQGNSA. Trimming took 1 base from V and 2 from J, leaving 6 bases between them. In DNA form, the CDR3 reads TGTGCCAGCAGCTTAGTATCACCCTACGAGCAGTACTTC. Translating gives CASSLVSPYEQYF.